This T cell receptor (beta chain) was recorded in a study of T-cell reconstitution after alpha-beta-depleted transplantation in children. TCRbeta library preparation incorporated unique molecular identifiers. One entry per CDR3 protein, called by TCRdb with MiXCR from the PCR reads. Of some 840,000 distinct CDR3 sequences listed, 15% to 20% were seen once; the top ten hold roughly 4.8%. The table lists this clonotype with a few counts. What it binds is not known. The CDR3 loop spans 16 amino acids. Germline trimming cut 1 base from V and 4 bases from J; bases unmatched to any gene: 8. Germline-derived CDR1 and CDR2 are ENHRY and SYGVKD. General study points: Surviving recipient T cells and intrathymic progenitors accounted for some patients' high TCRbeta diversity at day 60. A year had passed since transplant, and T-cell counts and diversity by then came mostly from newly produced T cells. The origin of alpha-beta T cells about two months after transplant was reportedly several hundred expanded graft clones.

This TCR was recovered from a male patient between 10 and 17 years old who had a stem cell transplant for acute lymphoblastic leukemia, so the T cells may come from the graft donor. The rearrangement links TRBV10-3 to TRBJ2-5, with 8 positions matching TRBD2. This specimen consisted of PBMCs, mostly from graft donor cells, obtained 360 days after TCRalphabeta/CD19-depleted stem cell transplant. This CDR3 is CAISEWGLGGRETQYF. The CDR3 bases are TGTGCCATCAGTGAGTGGGGACTAGGGGGACGAGAGACCCAGTACTTC.